This TCR beta chain is from a study of T-cell reconstitution after alpha-beta-depleted transplantation in children. General study points: Some patients owed their high day-60 TCRbeta diversity to surviving recipient T cells and thymic progenitors. It was newly produced T cells that mostly accounted for T-cell counts and diversity one year after transplant. Reports say that about two months after transplant, the alpha-beta T cells came out of several hundred graft clones that had expanded.

As it was prepared, the TCRbeta library received unique molecular identifiers. MiXCR, run by TCRdb on the PCR reads, gives a single entry per CDR3 protein. The sample includes more than 400,000 distinct CDR3 sequences, about an eighth of them seen just once. Points on this clonotype: The target antigen is unknown.

The CDR3 spans 15 residues. Trimming took 2 bases from V and 3 from J, leaving 11 bases between them. Germline V lookup: CDR1 MDHEN, CDR2 SYDVKM. The V call is TRBV28, the J call TRBJ1-5; maybe TRBD1 (6 bases). This TCR came from a female patient aged 2 to 10 who had a stem cell transplant for aplastic anemia, so the T cells may come from the graft donor. The source material was PBMCs, mostly from graft donor cells, sampled 180 days after TCRalphabeta/CD19-depleted stem cell transplant. This chain's CDR3 is CASSLRGHYNQPQHF. The DNA of the CDR3 is TGTGCCAGCAGTTTACGGGGGCACTACAATCAGCCCCAGCATTTT.